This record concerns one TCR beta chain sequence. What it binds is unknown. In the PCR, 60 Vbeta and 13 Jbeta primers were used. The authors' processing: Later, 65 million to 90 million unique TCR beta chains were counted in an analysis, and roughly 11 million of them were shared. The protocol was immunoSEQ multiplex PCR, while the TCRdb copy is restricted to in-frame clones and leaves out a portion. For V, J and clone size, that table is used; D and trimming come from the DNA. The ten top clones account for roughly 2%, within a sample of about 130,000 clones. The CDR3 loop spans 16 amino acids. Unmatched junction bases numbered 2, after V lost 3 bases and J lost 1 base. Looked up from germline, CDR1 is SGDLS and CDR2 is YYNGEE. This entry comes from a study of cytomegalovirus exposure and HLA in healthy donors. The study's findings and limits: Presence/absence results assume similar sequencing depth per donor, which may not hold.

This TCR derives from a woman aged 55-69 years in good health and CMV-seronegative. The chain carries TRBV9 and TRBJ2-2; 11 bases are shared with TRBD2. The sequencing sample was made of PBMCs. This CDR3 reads CASSATSGGNTGELFF. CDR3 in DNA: TGTGCCAGCAGCGCTACTAGCGGGGGGAACACCGGGGAGCTGTTTTTT. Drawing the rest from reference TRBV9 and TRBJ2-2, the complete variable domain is DSGVTQTPKHLITATGQRVTLRCSPRSGDLSVYWYQQSLDQGLQFLIQYYNGEERAKGNILERFSAQQFPDLHSELNLSSLELGDSALYFCASSATSGGNTGELFFGEGSRLTVL.